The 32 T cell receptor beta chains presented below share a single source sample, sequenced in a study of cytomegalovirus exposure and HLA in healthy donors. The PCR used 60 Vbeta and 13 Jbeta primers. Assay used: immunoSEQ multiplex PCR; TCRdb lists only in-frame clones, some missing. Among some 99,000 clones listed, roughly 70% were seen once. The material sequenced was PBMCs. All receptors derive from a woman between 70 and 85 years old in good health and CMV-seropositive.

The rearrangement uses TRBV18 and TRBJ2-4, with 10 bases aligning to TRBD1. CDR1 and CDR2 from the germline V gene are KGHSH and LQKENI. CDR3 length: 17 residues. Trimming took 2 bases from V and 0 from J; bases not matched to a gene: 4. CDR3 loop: CASSPEDRGRAKNIQYF. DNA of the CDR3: TGTGCCAGCTCACCAGAGGACAGGGGGAGAGCCAAAAACATTCAGTACTTC. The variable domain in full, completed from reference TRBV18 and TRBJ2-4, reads NAGVMQNPRHLVRRRGQEARLRCSPMKGHSHVYWYRQLPEEGLKFMVYLQKENIIDESGMPKERFSAEFPKEGPSILRIQQVVRGDSAAYFCASSPEDRGRAKNIQYFGAGTRLSVL.

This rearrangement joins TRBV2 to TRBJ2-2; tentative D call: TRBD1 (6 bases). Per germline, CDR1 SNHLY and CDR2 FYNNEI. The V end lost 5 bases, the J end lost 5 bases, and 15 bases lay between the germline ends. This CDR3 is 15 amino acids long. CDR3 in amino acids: CASSRDRQVTGELFF. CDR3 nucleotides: TGTGCCAGCAGTCGCGACAGGCAAGTAACCGGGGAGCTGTTTTTT.

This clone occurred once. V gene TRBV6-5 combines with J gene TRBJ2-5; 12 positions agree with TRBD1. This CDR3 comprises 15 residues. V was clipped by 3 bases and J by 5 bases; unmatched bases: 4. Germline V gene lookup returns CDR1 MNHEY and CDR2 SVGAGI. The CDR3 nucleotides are TGTGCCAGCAGTTATGGGACAGGGGGCGAGGAGACCCAGTACTTC. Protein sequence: CASSYGTGGEETQYF.

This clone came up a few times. CDR3 sequence reads: CASSLGGPYGYTF. The CDR3 DNA follows: TGCGCCAGCAGCTTGGGAGGCCCATATGGCTACACCTTC. The chain uses TRBV5-1 and TRBJ1-2; D gene ambiguous. The germline CDR1 and CDR2 sequences are SGHRS and YFSETQ. Trimming left V 0 bases short and J 5 bases short, with 8 bases between. The CDR3 has 13 residues.

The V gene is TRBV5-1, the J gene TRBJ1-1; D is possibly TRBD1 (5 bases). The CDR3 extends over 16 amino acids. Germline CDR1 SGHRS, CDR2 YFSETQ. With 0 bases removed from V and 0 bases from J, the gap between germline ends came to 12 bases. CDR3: CASSLGWGSLNTEAFF. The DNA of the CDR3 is TGCGCCAGCAGCTTGGGGTGGGGCAGTTTGAACACTGAAGCTTTCTTT.

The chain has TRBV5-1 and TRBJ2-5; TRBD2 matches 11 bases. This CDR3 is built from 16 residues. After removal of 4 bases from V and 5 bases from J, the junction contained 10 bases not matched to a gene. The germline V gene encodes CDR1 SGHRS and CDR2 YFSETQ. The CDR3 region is CASSGILAGARETQYF. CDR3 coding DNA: TGCGCCAGCAGCGGAATACTAGCGGGGGCTCGGGAGACCCAGTACTTC.

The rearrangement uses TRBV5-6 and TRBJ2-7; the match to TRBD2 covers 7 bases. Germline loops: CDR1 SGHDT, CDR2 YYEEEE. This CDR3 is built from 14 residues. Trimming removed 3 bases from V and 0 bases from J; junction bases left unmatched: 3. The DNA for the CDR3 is TGTGCCAGCAGCTCGCGGGGGAACTCCTACGAGCAGTACTTC. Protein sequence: CASSSRGNSYEQYF.

CDR3 residues: CPGSDLGQGIIPNTEAFF. DNA for the CDR3: TGTCCTGGGAGCGACCTCGGACAGGGCATTATTCCGAACACTGAAGCTTTCTTT. The chain carries TRBV22-1 and TRBJ1-1; the table's D call, TRBD1, was not checked against the DNA. TRBV22-1 is recorded as a pseudogene. The CDR3 spans 18 residues.

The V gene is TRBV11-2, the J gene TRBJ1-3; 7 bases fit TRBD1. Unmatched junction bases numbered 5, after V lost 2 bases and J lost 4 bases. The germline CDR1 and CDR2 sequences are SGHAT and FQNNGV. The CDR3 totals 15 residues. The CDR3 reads CASSLMGTVGNTIYF. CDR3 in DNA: TGTGCCAGCAGCTTAATGGGGACAGTCGGAAACACCATATATTTT.

The chain's CDR3 is CASSRGQAPGAFF. The CDR3 nucleotides are TGTGCCAGCAGCCGGGGACAGGCTCCAGGAGCTTTCTTT. The J gene is TRBJ1-1, the V gene TRBV9, with 8 positions matching TRBD1. V gave up 4 bases and J gave up 10 bases; unmatched junction bases: 9. This CDR3 has 13 amino acids. The germline gives CDR1 SGDLS, CDR2 YYNGEE.

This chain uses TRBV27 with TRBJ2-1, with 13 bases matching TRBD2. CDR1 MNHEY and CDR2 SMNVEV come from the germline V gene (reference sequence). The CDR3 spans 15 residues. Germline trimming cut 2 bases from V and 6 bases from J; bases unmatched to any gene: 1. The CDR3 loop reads CASSLGTSGVNEQFF. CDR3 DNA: TGTGCCAGCAGTTTAGGGACTAGCGGGGTCAATGAGCAGTTCTTC.

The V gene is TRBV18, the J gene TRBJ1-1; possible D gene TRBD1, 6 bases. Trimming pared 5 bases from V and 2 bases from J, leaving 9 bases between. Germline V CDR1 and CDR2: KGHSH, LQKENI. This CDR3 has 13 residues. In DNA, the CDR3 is TGTGCCAGCTCAGCAGGGGCTAACACTGAAGCTTTCTTT. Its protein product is CASSAGANTEAFF. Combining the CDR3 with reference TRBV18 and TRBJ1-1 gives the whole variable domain NAGVMQNPRHLVRRRGQEARLRCSPMKGHSHVYWYRQLPEEGLKFMVYLQKENIIDESGMPKERFSAEFPKEGPSILRIQQVVRGDSAAYFCASSAGANTEAFFGQGTRLTVV.

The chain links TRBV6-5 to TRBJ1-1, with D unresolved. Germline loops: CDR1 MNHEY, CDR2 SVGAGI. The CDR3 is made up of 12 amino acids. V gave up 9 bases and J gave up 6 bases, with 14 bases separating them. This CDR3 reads CASRTLWAEAFF. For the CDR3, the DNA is TGTGCCAGTAGGACTCTTTGGGCTGAAGCTTTCTTT.

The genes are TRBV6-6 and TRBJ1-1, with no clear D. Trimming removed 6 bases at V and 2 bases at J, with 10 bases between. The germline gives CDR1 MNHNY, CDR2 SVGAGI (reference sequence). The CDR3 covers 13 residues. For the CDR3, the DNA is TGTGCCAGCAGATTCGGTCCAAACACTGAAGCTTTCTTT. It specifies CASRFGPNTEAFF.

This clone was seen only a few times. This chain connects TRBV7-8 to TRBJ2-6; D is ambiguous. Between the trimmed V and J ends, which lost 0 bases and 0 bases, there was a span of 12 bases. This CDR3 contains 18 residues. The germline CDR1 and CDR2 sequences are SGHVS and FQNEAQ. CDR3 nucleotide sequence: TGTGCCAGCAGCTTAGCCCCGGGTCGGTTCTCTGGGGCCAACGTCCTGACTTTC. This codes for CASSLAPGRFSGANVLTF.

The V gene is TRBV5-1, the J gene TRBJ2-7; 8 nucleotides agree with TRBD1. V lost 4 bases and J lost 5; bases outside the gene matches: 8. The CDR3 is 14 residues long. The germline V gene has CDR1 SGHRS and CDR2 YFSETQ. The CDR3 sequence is CASSPMTGDHEQYF. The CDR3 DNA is TGCGCCAGCAGCCCAATGACAGGGGACCACGAGCAGTACTTC.

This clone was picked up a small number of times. CDR3 sequence (DNA): TGTGCCAGCACCAAGGGGCTCTTGAACACTGAAGCTTTCTTT. Its protein is CASTKGLLNTEAFF. V is TRBV6-5 and J is TRBJ1-1; tentative D call: TRBD1 (5 bases). Germline assignment: CDR1 MNHEY and CDR2 SVGAGI. The CDR3 totals 14 residues. Trimming shortened V by 7 bases and J by 0 bases, and 12 bases separated the two germline ends.

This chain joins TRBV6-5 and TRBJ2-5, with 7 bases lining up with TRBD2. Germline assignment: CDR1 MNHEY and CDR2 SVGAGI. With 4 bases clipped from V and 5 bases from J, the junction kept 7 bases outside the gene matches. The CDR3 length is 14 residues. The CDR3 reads CASSSSAGVETQYF. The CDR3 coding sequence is TGTGCCAGCAGTTCCTCGGCGGGGGTGGAGACCCAGTACTTC.

CDR3 loop: CASRRDRVDQPQHF. Here the CDR3 DNA reads TGTGCCAGTAGACGGGACAGGGTGGATCAGCCCCAGCATTTT. V gene TRBV19 combines with J gene TRBJ1-5; 9 bases align to TRBD1. Trimming took 6 bases from V and 5 from J; bases not matched to a gene: 5. CDR1 is LNHDA, CDR2 SQIVND, per germline (reference sequence). The CDR3 extends over 14 amino acids.

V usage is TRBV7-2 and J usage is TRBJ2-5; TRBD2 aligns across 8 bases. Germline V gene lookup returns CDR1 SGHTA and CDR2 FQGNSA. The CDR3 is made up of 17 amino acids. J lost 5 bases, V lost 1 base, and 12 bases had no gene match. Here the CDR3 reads CASSLGGAGGLRETQYF. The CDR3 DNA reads TGTGCCAGCAGCTTAGGGGGGGCGGGGGGACTCCGGGAGACCCAGTACTTC. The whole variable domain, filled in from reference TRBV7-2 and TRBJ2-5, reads GAGVSQSPSNKVTEKGKDVELRCDPISGHTALYWYRQSLGQGLEFLIYFQGNSAPDKSGLPSDRFSAERTGGSVSTLTIQRTQQEDSAVYLCASSLGGAGGLRETQYFGPGTRLLVL.

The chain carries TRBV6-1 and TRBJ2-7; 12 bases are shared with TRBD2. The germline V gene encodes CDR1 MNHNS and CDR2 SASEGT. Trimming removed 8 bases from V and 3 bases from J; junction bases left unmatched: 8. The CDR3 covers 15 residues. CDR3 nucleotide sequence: TGTGCCAGCGTCTCCGGGACTAGCGGGTTCTACGAGCAGTACTTC. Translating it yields CASVSGTSGFYEQYF.

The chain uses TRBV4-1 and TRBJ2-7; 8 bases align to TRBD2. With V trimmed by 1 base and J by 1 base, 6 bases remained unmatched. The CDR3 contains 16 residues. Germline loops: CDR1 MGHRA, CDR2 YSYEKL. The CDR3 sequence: CASSQGTGGRSYEQYF. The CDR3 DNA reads TGCGCCAGCAGCCAAGGAACGGGGGGGCGATCCTACGAGCAGTACTTC.

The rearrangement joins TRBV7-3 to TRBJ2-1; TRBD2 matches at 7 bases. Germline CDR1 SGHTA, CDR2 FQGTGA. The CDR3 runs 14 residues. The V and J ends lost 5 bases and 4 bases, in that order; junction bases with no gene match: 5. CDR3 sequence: CASSTSGGYNEQFF. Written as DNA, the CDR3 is TGTGCCAGCAGCACTTCGGGGGGTTACAATGAGCAGTTCTTC.

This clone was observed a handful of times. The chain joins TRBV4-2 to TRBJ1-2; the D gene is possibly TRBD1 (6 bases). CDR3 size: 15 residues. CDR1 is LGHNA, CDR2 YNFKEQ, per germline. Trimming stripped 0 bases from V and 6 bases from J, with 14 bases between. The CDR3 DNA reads TGTGCCAGCAGCCAAGATTGGACAGAGAGGGATGGCTACACCTTC. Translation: CASSQDWTERDGYTF.

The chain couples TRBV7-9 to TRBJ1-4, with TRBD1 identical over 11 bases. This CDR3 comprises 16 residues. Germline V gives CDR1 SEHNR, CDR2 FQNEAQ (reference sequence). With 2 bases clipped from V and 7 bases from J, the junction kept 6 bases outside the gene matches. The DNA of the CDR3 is TGTGCCAGCAGCTTACCATGGACAGGGGGCGTTGAAAAACTGTTTTTT. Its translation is CASSLPWTGGVEKLFF.

CDR3 nucleotide sequence: TGTGCCAGCAGGAGAGAGCGGGGGGGCTACGAGCAGTACTTC. This encodes CASRRERGGYEQYF. The chain recombines TRBV6-5 with TRBJ2-7; 10 bases align to TRBD2. With V trimmed by 6 bases and J by 3 bases, 5 bases remained unmatched. This CDR3 contains 14 residues. The germline CDR1 and CDR2 sequences are MNHEY and SVGAGI.

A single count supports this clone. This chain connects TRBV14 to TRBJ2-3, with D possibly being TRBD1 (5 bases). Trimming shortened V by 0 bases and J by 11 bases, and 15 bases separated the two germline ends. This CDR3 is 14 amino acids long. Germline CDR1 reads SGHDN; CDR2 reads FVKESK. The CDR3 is CASSQDRTTKEQYF. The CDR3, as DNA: TGTGCCAGCAGCCAAGATCGGACAACAAAAGAGCAGTATTTT.

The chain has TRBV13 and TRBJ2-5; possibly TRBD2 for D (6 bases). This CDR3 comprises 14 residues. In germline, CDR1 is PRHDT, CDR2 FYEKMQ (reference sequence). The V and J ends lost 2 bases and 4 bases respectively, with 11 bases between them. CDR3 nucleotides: TGTGCCAGCAGCTTAAGGACTACCAGAGAGACCCAGTACTTC. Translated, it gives CASSLRTTRETQYF.

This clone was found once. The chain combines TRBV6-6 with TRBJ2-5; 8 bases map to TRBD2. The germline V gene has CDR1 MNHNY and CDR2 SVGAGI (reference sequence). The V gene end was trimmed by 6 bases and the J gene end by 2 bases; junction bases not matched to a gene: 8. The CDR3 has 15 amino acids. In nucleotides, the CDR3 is TGTGCCAGCAGCCGAAGCGGGGGTGGACAAGAGACCCAGTACTTC. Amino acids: CASSRSGGGQETQYF.

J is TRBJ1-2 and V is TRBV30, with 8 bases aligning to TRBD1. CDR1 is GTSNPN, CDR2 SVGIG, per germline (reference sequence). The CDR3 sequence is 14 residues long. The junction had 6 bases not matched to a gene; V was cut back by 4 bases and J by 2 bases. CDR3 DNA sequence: TGTGCCTGGAATAGACAGGGGCCCAACTATGGCTACACCTTC. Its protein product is CAWNRQGPNYGYTF.

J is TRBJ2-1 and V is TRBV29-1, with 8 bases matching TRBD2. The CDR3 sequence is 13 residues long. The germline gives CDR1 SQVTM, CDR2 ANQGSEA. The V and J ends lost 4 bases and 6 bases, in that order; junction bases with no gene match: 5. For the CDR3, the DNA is TGCAGCGTTGTCGGGGGGGCACGCAATGAGCAGTTCTTC. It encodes CSVVGGARNEQFF.

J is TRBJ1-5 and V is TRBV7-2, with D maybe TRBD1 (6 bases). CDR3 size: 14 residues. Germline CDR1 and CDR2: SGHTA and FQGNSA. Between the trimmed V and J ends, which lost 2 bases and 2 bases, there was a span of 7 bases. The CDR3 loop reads CASSLSGGNQPQHF. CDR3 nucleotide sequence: TGTGCCAGCAGCTTATCAGGGGGCAATCAGCCCCAGCATTTT.